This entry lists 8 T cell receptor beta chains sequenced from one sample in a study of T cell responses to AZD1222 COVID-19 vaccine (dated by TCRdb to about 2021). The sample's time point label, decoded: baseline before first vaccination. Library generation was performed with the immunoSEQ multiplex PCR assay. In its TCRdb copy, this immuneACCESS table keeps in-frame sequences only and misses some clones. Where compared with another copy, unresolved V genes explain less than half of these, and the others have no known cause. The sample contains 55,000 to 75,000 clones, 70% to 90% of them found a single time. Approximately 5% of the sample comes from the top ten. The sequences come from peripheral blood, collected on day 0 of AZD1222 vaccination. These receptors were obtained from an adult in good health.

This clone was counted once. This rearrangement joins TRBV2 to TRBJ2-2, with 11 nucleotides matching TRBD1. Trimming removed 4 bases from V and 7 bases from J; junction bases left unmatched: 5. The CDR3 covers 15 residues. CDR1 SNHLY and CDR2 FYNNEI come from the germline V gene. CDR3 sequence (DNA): TGTGCCAGCAGTGCCCGGACAGGGGGCGGCGGGGAGCTGTTTTTT. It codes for CASSARTGGGGELFF.

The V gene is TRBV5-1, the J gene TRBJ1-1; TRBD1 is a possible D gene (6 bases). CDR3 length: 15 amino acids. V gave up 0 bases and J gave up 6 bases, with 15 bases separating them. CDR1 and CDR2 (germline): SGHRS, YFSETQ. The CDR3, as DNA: TGCGCCAGCAGCTTGGAAGGGACAAGAAGATCTGAAGCTTTCTTT. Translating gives CASSLEGTRRSEAFF.

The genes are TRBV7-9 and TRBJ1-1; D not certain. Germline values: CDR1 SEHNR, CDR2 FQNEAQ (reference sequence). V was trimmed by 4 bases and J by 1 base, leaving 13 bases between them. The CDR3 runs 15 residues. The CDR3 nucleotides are TGTGCCAGCAGCTCACCGGCCGGGTGGAACACTGAAGCTTTCTTT. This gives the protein CASSSPAGWNTEAFF.

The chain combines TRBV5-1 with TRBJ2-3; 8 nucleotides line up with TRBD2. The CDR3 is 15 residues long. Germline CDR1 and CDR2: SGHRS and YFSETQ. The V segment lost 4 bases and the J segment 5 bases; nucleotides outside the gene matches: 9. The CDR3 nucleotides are TGCGCCAGCAGCGTAAGAGCGGGGGAGGGAGATACGCAGTATTTT. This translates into CASSVRAGEGDTQYF.

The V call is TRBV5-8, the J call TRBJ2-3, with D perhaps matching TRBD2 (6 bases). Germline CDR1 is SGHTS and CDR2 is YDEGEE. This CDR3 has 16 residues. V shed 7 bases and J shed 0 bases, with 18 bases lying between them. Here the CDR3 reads CASAKLGGSSTDTQYF. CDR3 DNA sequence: TGTGCCAGCGCCAAGCTCGGGGGAAGTAGCACAGATACGCAGTATTTT.

The CDR3 nucleotides read TGTGCCAGCTCACCGGGGCGGGGACCCCCCTACAATGAGCAGTTCTTC. Translation: CASSPGRGPPYNEQFF. The chain employs TRBV18 and TRBJ2-1; possibly TRBD2 for D (6 bases). The CDR3 is made up of 16 amino acids. V shed 3 bases and J shed 2 bases, with 14 bases lying between them. CDR1 is KGHSH, CDR2 LQKENI, per germline.

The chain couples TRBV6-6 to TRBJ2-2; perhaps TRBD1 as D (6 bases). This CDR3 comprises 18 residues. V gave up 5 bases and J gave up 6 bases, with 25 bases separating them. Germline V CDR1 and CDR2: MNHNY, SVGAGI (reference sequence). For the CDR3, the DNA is TGTGCCAGCAGTCGCTTAATGGGCAGGGGAGCCCTCTCCGGGGAGCTGTTTTTT. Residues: CASSRLMGRGALSGELFF.

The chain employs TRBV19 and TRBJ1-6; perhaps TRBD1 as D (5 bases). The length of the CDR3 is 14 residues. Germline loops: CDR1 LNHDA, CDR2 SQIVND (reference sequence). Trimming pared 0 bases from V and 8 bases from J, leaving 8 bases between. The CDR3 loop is CASSIDPQDSPLHF. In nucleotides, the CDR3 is TGTGCCAGTAGTATAGATCCACAGGATTCACCCCTCCACTTT.